A single T cell receptor (beta chain) is shown here with its context. No antigen is known for it. The input lacks base qualities; no much larger clone sits a single base away. The data were taken from a study of cytomegalovirus exposure and HLA in healthy donors (dated by TCRdb to about 2017). About the study as a whole: In an earlier analysis of approximately 500 of the donors, 276 Gb of sequence data and 90 million to 130 million unique TCR beta sequences from about 190 million T cells were reported. Typing coverage differed by locus: A, B, C, DRB1 and DQB1 were typed in roughly 620-640 donors, DQA1 in 500 to 550, DPA1 in around 600, and DPB1 in 450 to 490. Among about 370 genotyped donors of the cohort, an average of approximately 200,000 unique TCR beta nucleotide sequences was sequenced per donor, of which about 18% were non-productive. Of the 300 to 400 genotyped donors, approximately 83% fell in the genetic ancestry cluster associated with self-reported Caucasian donors. Along with the roughly 700-subject first cohort, a separate validation cohort of around 110 different subjects was used. A later analysis re-analyzed previously published TCR beta repertoires from about 730 donors and added high-resolution HLA genotyping to study TCR occurrence patterns. Donor age, sex, ethnicity and CMV serostatus were compiled together with the repertoire data. Because of strong linkage in the cohort, a few DR-DQ haplotypes were treated as single units for association and clustering. The study used immunosequencing to profile the T cell repertoires of 666 subjects and linked those repertoires to cytomegalovirus serostatus. Rather than using new phenotypic data, the later analysis identified candidate immune exposures from TCR beta sequences and from how often those sequences occurred across donors. To predict cytomegalovirus infection status, the study brought together high-throughput TCR immunosequencing, statistical association of individual TCRs with disease status, and machine learning. Every discovery cohort repertoire had been produced on one sequencing platform. The study was designed to test whether signatures of past pathogen exposure could be identified by cataloging public T cell receptors. An early release that covered some 640 HLA-typed donors contained about 300 gigabases of sequencing data and roughly 84 million unique TCR sequences. HLA typing included class I and class II loci at four-digit resolution. Genome-wide SNP genotypes for about three fifths of the roughly 670 donors were used in a later genetic analysis, which treated that subset as a discovery cohort. In an earlier analysis of about 590 of the donors, high-throughput TCR beta sequencing was used to judge whether each TCR beta V gene segment behaved as functional or pseudogenic. Points the paper makes about the study in general: The cohort was sequenced for TCR beta chains only, and without alpha or paired-chain data the features that could be detected were limited. It was suggested by the authors that the approach could potentially be generalized to other disease states and immunological phenotypes. The classifier was reported to diagnose cytomegalovirus status with high specificity and sensitivity in both the original cohort and the validation cohort. A later analysis found that TCR association rates varied across HLA loci, with DRB1 alleles showing the most associated TCRs and HLA-C alleles the fewest. In vitro tests confirmed that a few of the cytomegalovirus-associated TCR beta chains recognize cytomegalovirus antigens. Sequencing depth was assumed to be roughly uniform across donors in the presence/absence analyses, though that assumption may not hold. Broadly in line with IMGT annotations, most TCR beta V segments showed up in productive rearrangements about 87% or about 30% of the time in an earlier analysis of several hundred of the donors. A later analysis found that most CMV-associated TCR beta chains appeared HLA-restricted, with HLA associations seemingly driven largely by CMV exposure. A later analysis associated 15,000 to 20,000 TCR beta sequences with specific HLA alleles at a false discovery rate of 0.05. A further reported finding was that TCR beta sequences accurately predicted the HLA-A and HLA-B alleles for most subjects in the first cohort. A later genetic analysis associated a missense DCLRE1C variant with V-gene and J-gene trimming of TCR beta chains, and an independent cohort replicated the association. Most TCR sequences were seen in very few donors, while some public TCRs were found in many individuals. A cluster of highly shared sequence variants was judged likely to be a technical artifact of the sequencing pipeline. According to a later genetic analysis, donors in an Asian-associated ancestry cluster had fewer N-insertions in productive TCRs than the roughly 660-donor mean. In a later analysis, several top co-occurrence clusters were reported to appear linked to parvovirus B19, influenza, CMV and Epstein-Barr virus. Because HLA typing was missing for some donors at each locus, association tests included only the typed subset. Because counts were too low, about 18 rarely observed V segments, including chromosome 9 orphons, were excluded from the earlier analysis of under 650 of the donors. Some IMGT-functional V segments, including TRBV6-2 and TRBV6-3, could not be told apart with the 87-base-pair reads, so those segments were excluded. In a later analysis, HLA-associated TCR beta chains showed more clonal expansion and lower generation probabilities than non-associated chains that were equally common. Linkage disequilibrium might explain the correlated functional status among segregating V segments, but an unknown experimental factor could not be excluded. The only immune exposure information available for the cohort was CMV serostatus. The study gave a list of 150 to 200 TCR beta chains associated with cytomegalovirus. Strong co-occurrence of HLA alleles, especially DR and DQ, made assigning TCR associations to individual alleles difficult.

Measured from the cysteine to the phenylalanine, the CDR3 is 16 residues long. Here the CDR3 DNA is all that survives: 48 bases in frame from base 1. The cohort was made up of hundreds of healthy bone marrow donors. Cohort members were all nominally healthy when sampled, although unrecorded immune exposures were likely present. The donor was CMV seronegative and was included in the group of several hundred seronegative cohort members. Each donor provided a peripheral blood sample, and peripheral blood mononuclear cells were used for TCR beta sequencing. The Qiagen DNeasy Blood Extraction Kit was used to extract genomic DNA from the blood cell samples. Library construction relied on the immunoSEQ multiplex PCR assay. For the multiplex PCR, a mixture combining 60 forward primers for TCR Vbeta segments and 13 reverse primers for TCR Jbeta segments was used. The CDR3 region of rearranged TCR beta genes was amplified from genomic DNA by a multiplex PCR assay. The amplified TCR beta libraries were sequenced on the Illumina HiSeq System as 87-base-pair reads. On the study's bioinformatics: In a later analysis, 70 million to 95 million unique TCR beta chains were counted across the roughly 700 repertoires, and some 10 million of these chains were shared by at least two donors. Raw reads were error-corrected and collapsed into unique sequences by a nearest-neighbor algorithm in which closely related sequences were merged to remove PCR and sequencing errors. V, D and J gene segments were assigned by aligning CDR3 sequences to IMGT reference sequences. For a sequence to be retained, a match of at least six nucleotides was required to both a V gene segment and a J gene segment. Rearrangements were called productive when the CDR3 lacked stop codons and stayed in frame with V and J; all others were non-productive. Following IMGT convention, CDR3 was defined as the stretch from the second conserved V-encoded cysteine up to the conserved J-encoded phenylalanine. The earlier analysis of 450 to 750 of the donors excluded any sequence lacking an unambiguous match to a single V gene segment. In an earlier analysis of 587 of the donors, V segments were called functional above 56.7% productive rearrangements and were called segregating when the between-donor standard deviation exceeded 5%. To diagnose cytomegalovirus status from the catalog of TCR beta chain sequences, a statistical classification framework was built. In a later analysis, V and J genes were assigned by comparing TCR nucleotide sequences against IMGT/GENE-DB human TR gene sequences. A later analysis assigned CDR3 sequences and most-parsimonious VDJ recombination scenarios with the TCRdist pipeline. In a later analysis, each TCR beta chain was defined by its CDR3 amino acid sequence together with its V-gene family, and reads lacking a unique V-gene family were excluded. As a way to deal with suspected cross-contamination and a sequencing artifact, a later analysis dropped 500 to 700 nucleotide sequences that were highly shared and had low generation probability. In a later analysis, a clonal expansion index for each public chain was calculated from normalized within-repertoire ranks of inferred template counts. Generation probabilities in a later analysis came from a VDJ recombination model fitted to out-of-frame rearrangements, and those results were checked against IGoR. In a later analysis, hypergeometric tests were used to score TCR-TCR, TCR-HLA and TCR-CMV co-occurrence, with a repertoire-size bias correction applied to TCR pairs. To estimate false discovery rates, a later analysis permuted the HLA or CMV assignments 20 times. A later analysis grouped co-occurring TCRs with DBSCAN, adding TCRdist sequence similarity when clustering within HLA-allele-positive subsets. For co-occurrence clustering, repertoires with fewer than 30,000 or more than 120,000 public chains were excluded, along with roughly five repertoires with anomalous nucleotide sharing. In TCRdb, the immuneACCESS table is reduced to in-frame sequences with V and J assigned. These tables do not hold every clone; where another copy was compared, an unresolved V gene accounts for under half, and the others remain unexplained. V and J calls and clone size come straight from that table; D and trimming were deduced from the DNA. Within this sample are 110,000 to 150,000 clones, with roughly 80% of them counted one time only. The ten largest clones represent over 1% of the sample.

The source is a female donor in good health and CMV-seronegative. The receptor chain draws on TRBV12-1 and TRBJ2-3; TRBD1, the table's D call, lacks a check against the DNA. TRBV12-1 represents a pseudogene. Sequencing was performed on PBMCs. The nucleotide sequence is TGTGCCAGCAGCAGAAGGGACAGGGGAAGCACAGATACGCAGTATTTT. Its coded protein is CASSRRDRGSTDTQYF.